The 3 T cell receptor beta chains reported below all come from one sample, sequenced in a study of PD-1 blockade in classical Hodgkin lymphoma. Sequencing was performed with immunoSEQ multiplex PCR; in TCRdb, only in-frame clones are kept and a portion is missing. Of about 13,000 clones in the sample, roughly 90% were seen once. All patients relapsed after autologous stem cell transplantation, and brentuximab vedotin exposure varied. CD4+ T cells were purified from thawed PBMCs by negative selection. Sequences were derived from CD4+ T cells from blood, sampled at baseline. These receptor sequences come from a human donor with classical Hodgkin lymphoma.

This clone was picked up one time. This chain connects TRBV4-1 to TRBJ1-2; D is unresolved. The V end was cut by 0 bases, the J end by 8 bases, with 10 bases between. The CDR3 covers 13 residues. Germline assignment: CDR1 MGHRA and CDR2 YSYEKL. The CDR3, as DNA: TGCGCCAGCAGCCAAGATCGTGTGGGCGGCTACACCTTC. Protein: CASSQDRVGGYTF.

The CDR3 region has the DNA TGTGCCTGGAGTGGGCCGGACAGGGCGTCGGGGCCCCAGCATTTT. This translates into CAWSGPDRASGPQHF. The chain combines TRBV30 with TRBJ1-5; 8 bases are shared with TRBD1. This CDR3 has 15 residues. Trimming took 1 base from V and 9 from J; bases not matched to a gene: 11. The germline CDR1 and CDR2 sequences are GTSNPN and SVGIG (reference sequence).

In this sample, this clone turned up once. The CDR3 nucleotides read TGTGCCAGCAGCTTGGGGGGCCTTAATGAAAAACTGTTTTTT. Amino acid sequence: CASSLGGLNEKLFF. The chain combines TRBV7-8 with TRBJ1-4; D is possibly TRBD1 (6 bases). Trimming pared 3 bases from V and 4 bases from J, leaving 9 bases between. CDR3 length: 14 residues. Germline lookup yields CDR1 SGHVS and CDR2 FQNEAQ.